The present T cell receptor beta chain was sequenced within a study of blood T cell repertoires in COVID-19. Study background: PBMCs, B-cell-depleted T cells, or T cells were the source of the cDNA or gDNA that made up the material.

Authors' processing steps: Scientists estimated how many nucleated cells there were by amplifying reference gene primers. TCRdb's table, derived via immunoSEQ multiplex PCR, lists solely in-frame clones and lacks some. V, J and clone size are taken as reported in that table, and D and trimming were inferred from the DNA itself. This sample has approximately 240,000 clones; about 90% occur once, and the top ten carry over 1.5%. Adults between about 18 and 95 years of age took part from 20 to 25 US areas. Each recovered donor of Cohort 3 presented with two negative PCRs, clearance, or symptom resolution. This TCR derives from a woman aged 18-29 years who had recovered from COVID-19. Source material: PBMCs or T cells enriched from blood (not recorded which).

DNA for the CDR3: TGTGCCAGCAACAGGGTTACGAACACCATATATTTT. Amino acid sequence: CASNRVTNTIYF. The rearrangement links TRBV6-5 to TRBJ1-3, with a tentative D call TRBD1 (6 bases). Germline-derived CDR1 and CDR2 are MNHEY and SVGAGI. This CDR3 has 12 amino acids. V shed 7 bases and J shed 7 bases, with 11 bases lying between them.